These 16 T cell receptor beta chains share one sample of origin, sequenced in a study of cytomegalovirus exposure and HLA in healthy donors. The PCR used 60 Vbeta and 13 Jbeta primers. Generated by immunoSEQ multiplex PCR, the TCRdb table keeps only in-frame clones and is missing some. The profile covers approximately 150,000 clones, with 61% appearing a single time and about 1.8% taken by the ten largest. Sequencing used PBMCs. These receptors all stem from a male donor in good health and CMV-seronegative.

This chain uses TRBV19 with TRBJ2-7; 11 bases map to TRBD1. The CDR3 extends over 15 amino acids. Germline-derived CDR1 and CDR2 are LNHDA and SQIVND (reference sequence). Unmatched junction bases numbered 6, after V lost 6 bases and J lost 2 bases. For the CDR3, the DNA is TGTGCCAGTAGCCAAATGGGACAGGGGGCCTACGAGCAGTACTTC. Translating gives CASSQMGQGAYEQYF.

The CDR3 bases are TGTGCCAGCAGCTCAGGGCGGGGGAACACTGAAGCTTTCTTT. Protein sequence: CASSSGRGNTEAFF. The chain links TRBV5-5 to TRBJ1-1, with a possible D match to TRBD1 (5 bases). The CDR3 spans 14 residues. CDR1 is SGHKS, CDR2 YYEKEE, per germline (reference sequence). V lost 3 bases and J lost 1, with 10 bases in between.

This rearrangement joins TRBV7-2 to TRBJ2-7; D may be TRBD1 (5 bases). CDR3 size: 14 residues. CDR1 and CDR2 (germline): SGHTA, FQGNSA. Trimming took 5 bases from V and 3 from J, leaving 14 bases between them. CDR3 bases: TGTGCCAGCAGCCCCAGGGTGTGGGGCTACGAGCAGTACTTC. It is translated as CASSPRVWGYEQYF.

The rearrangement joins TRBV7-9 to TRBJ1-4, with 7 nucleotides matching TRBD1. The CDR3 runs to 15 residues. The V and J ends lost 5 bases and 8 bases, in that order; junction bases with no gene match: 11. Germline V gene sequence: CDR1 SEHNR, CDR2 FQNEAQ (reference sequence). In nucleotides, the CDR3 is TGTGCCAGCAGCAAACAGGGGACGGGTCGGGAAAAACTGTTTTTT. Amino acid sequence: CASSKQGTGREKLFF.

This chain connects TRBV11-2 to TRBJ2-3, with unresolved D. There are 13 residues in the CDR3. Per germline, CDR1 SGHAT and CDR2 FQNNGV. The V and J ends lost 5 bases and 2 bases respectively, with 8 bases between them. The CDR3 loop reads CASSQDITDTQYF. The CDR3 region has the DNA TGTGCCAGCAGCCAAGACATCACAGATACGCAGTATTTT.

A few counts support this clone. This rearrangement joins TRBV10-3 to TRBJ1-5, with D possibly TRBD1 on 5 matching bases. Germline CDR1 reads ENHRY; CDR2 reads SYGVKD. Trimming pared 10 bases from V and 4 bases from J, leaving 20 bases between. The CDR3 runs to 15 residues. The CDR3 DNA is TGTGCCACCGTCCCCGCGTTAGGGGATAATCAGCCCCAGCATTTT. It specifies CATVPALGDNQPQHF.

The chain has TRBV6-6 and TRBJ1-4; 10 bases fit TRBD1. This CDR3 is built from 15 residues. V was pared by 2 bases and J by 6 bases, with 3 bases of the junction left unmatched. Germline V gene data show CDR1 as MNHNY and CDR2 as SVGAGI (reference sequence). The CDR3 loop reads CASSYRDRGDEKLFF. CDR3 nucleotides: TGTGCCAGCAGTTACCGGGACAGGGGAGATGAAAAACTGTTTTTT.

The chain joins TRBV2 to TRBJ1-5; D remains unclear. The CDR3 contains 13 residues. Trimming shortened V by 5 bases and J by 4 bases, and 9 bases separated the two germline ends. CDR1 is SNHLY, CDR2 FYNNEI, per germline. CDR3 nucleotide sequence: TGTGCCAGCAGTATTACATCTAATCAGCCCCAGCATTTT. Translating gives CASSITSNQPQHF.

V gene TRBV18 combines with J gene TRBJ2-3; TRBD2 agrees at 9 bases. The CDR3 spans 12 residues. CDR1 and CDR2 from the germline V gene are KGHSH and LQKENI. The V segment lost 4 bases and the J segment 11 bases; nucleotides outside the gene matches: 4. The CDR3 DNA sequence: TGTGCCAGCTCACTTGGCGGGGGGGAGCAGTATTTT. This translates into CASSLGGGEQYF.

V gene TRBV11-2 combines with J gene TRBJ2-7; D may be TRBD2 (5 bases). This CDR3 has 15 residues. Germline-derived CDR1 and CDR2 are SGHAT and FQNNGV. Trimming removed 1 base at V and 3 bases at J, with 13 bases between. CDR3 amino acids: CASSLAGMGHYEQYF. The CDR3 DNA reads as TGTGCCAGCAGCTTAGCCGGGATGGGTCACTACGAGCAGTACTTC.

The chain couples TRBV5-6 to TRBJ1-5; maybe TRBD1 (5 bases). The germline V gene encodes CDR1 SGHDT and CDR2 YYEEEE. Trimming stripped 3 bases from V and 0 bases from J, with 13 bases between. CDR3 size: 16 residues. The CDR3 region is CASSSLRDNSNQPQHF. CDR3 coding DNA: TGTGCCAGCAGCTCCCTCAGGGATAATAGCAATCAGCCCCAGCATTTT.

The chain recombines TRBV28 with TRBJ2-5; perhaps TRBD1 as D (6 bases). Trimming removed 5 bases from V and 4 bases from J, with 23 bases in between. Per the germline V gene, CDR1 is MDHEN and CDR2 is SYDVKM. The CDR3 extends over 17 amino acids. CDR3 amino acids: CASSHLDAGARVETQYF. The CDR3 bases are TGTGCCAGCAGTCACCTAGACGCAGGGGCGAGGGTAGAGACCCAGTACTTC.

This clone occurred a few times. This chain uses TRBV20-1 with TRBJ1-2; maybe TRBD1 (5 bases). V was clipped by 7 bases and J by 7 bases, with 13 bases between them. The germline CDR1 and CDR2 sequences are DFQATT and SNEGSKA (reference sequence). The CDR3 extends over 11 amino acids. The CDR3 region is CSVPWQGGYTF. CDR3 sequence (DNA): TGCAGTGTCCCATGGCAGGGTGGCTACACCTTC.

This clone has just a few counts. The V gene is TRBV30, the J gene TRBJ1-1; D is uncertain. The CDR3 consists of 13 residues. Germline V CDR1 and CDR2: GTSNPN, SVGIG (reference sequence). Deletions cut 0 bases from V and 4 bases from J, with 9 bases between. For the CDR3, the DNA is TGTGCCTGGAGTGTAGATCCGGGCACTGAAGCTTTCTTT. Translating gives CAWSVDPGTEAFF.

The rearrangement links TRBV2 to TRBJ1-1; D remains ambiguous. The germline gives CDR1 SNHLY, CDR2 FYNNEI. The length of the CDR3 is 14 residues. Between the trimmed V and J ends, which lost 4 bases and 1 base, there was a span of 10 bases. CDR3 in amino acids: CASSGLQQNTEAFF. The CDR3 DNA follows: TGTGCCAGCAGTGGGTTACAGCAGAACACTGAAGCTTTCTTT.

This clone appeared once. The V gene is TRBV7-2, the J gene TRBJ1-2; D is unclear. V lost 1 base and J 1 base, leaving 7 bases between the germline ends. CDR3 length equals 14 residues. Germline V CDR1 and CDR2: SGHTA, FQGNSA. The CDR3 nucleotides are TGTGCCAGCAGCTTAGTGGTCAGTAACTATGGCTACACCTTC. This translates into CASSLVVSNYGYTF.